This T cell receptor beta chain originates from a study of OX40 agonist ivuxolimab in advanced cancers. Study-level findings and limits: Low clonal expansion, among the lowest seen, marked partial responders at 0.1-3.0 mg/kg.

This CDR3 comprises 15 residues. The V gene lost 1 base and the J gene lost 5 bases, with 14 bases spanning the gap. CDR1 is MGHRA, CDR2 YSYEKL, per germline. As for this clone: Its antigen is unknown.

The table came from immunoSEQ multiplex PCR; TCRdb's copy has only in-frame clones and leaves some out. The data contain 40,000 to 55,000 clones, approximately 88% of them seen just once; the ten biggest clones take up about a sixth. This TCR derives from an adult with an advanced solid tumor such as melanoma, head and neck, liver or kidney cancer. Material: CD4+ or CD8+ T cells sorted from blood, obtained in a trial of the OX40 agonist ivuxolimab. The chain combines TRBV4-1 with TRBJ2-5, with D perhaps matching TRBD1 or TRBD2 (5 bases each). CDR3 sequence reads: CASSQVRGRVETQYF. As DNA, the CDR3 is TGCGCCAGCAGCCAAGTTAGGGGACGGGTTGAGACCCAGTACTTC.